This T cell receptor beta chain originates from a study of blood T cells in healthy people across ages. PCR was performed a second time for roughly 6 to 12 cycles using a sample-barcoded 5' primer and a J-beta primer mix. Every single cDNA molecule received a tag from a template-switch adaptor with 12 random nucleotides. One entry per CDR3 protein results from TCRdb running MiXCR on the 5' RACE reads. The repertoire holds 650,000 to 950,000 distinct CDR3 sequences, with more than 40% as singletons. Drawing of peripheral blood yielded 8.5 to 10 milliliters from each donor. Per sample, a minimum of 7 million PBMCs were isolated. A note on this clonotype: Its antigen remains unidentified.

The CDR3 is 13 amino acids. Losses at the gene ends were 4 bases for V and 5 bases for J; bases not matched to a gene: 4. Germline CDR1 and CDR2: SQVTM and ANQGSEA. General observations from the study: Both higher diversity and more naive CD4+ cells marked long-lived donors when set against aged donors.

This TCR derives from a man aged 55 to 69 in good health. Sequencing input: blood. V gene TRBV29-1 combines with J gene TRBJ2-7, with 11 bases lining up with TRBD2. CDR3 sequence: CSVVTSGNNEQYF. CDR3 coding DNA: TGCAGCGTTGTGACTAGCGGGAACAACGAGCAGTACTTC.